The 32 T cell receptor beta chains given below trace back to one sample, sequenced in a study of cytomegalovirus exposure and HLA in healthy donors. PCR primers comprised 60 Vbeta and 13 Jbeta primers. TCRdb's copy holds only in-frame clones and misses some; the assay was immunoSEQ multiplex PCR. The profile covers 150,000 or so clones, with roughly 75% appearing a single time and about 3.5% taken by the ten largest. Sequencing used PBMCs. The receptors stem from a man aged 40-49 years in good health and CMV-seronegative.

The chain joins TRBV7-2 to TRBJ2-5; tentatively, D is TRBD1 (5 bases). The CDR3 has 15 residues. V was shortened by 1 base and J by 4 bases, with 13 bases between the two germline ends. The germline CDR1 and CDR2 sequences are SGHTA and FQGNSA. This CDR3 is CASSLVWQGPETQYF. In DNA form, the CDR3 reads TGTGCCAGCAGCTTAGTCTGGCAGGGTCCAGAGACCCAGTACTTC.

This sequence joins TRBV6-1 and TRBJ1-1; possibly TRBD1 for D (5 bases). The CDR3 is 14 residues long. V lost 6 bases and J lost 4, with 15 bases in between. The germline CDR1 and CDR2 sequences are MNHNS and SASEGT. DNA for the CDR3: TGTGCCAGCAGGTGGGGGGAAATGAGCACTGAAGCTTTCTTT. The encoded protein is CASRWGEMSTEAFF.

J is TRBJ2-3 and V is TRBV7-2, with a possible D match to TRBD1 (6 bases). Germline V gene lookup returns CDR1 SGHTA and CDR2 FQGNSA. V was shortened by 6 bases and J by 2 bases, with 18 bases between the two germline ends. The CDR3 covers 16 residues. CDR3 in DNA: TGTGCCAGCAGATATAGCAGGGGAGATTACACAGATACGCAGTATTTT. It translates to CASRYSRGDYTDTQYF.

This clone was seen a single time. The chain uses TRBV5-1 and TRBJ2-3; TRBD2 agrees at 8 bases. This CDR3 region has 15 residues. Germline values: CDR1 SGHRS, CDR2 YFSETQ. Trimming removed 1 base from V and 2 bases from J; junction bases left unmatched: 3. CDR3 coding DNA: TGCGCCAGCAGCTTGTCCGGGGGGGACACAGATACGCAGTATTTT. Encoded protein: CASSLSGGDTDTQYF.

The chain uses TRBV10-3 and TRBJ2-5, with D tentatively TRBD2 (5 bases). The J call may be incorrect, as the DNA end agrees better with TRBJ2-7. The CDR3 extends over 15 amino acids. Looked up from germline, CDR1 is ENHRY and CDR2 is SYGVKD. This CDR3 reads CAISDLGTGIYEQYF. As DNA, the CDR3 is TGTGCCATCAGTGACTTAGGCACGGGGATTTACGAGCAGTACTTC.

The rearrangement joins TRBV5-6 to TRBJ2-7, with 10 positions matching TRBD1. With V trimmed by 1 base and J by 5 bases, 9 bases remained unmatched. The CDR3 sequence is 16 residues long. The V gene's germline CDR1 is SGHDT and CDR2 YYEEEE. CDR3 nucleotide sequence: TGTGCCAGCAGCTTGAGCTCGGGACAGGGGATACACGAGCAGTACTTC. Its protein product is CASSLSSGQGIHEQYF.

The chain has TRBV10-3 and TRBJ2-3, with TRBD2 as a possible D gene (6 bases). The germline CDR1 and CDR2 sequences are ENHRY and SYGVKD. V was clipped by 7 bases and J by 0 bases, with 11 bases between them. There are 14 residues in the CDR3. The CDR3, as DNA: TGTGCCATCAAGGGCGGGGCTAGCACAGATACGCAGTATTTT. Its translation is CAIKGGASTDTQYF.

The CDR3 protein is CASIATGGAQDEQYF. For the CDR3, the DNA is TGCGCCAGCATCGCAACAGGGGGCGCCCAGGACGAGCAGTACTTC. The chain carries TRBV5-1 and TRBJ2-5; 9 bases line up with TRBD1. The DNA end lines up better with TRBJ2-7; the J call may be wrong. The CDR3 is 15 residues long. Germline loops: CDR1 SGHRS, CDR2 YFSETQ.

V and J are TRBV27 and TRBJ2-7; D uncertain. With 5 bases removed from V and 2 bases from J, the gap between germline ends came to 16 bases. The V gene's germline CDR1 is MNHEY and CDR2 SMNVEV (reference sequence). The CDR3 is made up of 15 amino acids. The CDR3 sequence: CASSVYGLPTYEQYF. The CDR3 DNA follows: TGTGCCAGCAGTGTATACGGGTTACCCACCTACGAGCAGTACTTC.

This clone was found once. The chain links TRBV19 to TRBJ1-1, with 9 bases that match TRBD1. V lost 3 bases and J lost 3; bases outside the gene matches: 11. The CDR3 loop spans 17 amino acids. Looked up from germline, CDR1 is LNHDA and CDR2 is SQIVND (reference sequence). The CDR3 loop reads CASSILGTGWRDTEAFF. As DNA, the CDR3 is TGTGCCAGTAGTATCCTCGGGACAGGGTGGAGGGACACTGAAGCTTTCTTT.

This chain links TRBV6-1 with TRBJ1-2, with unresolved D. The CDR3 has 14 amino acids. The V end lost 5 bases, the J end lost 3 bases, and 13 bases lay between the germline ends. Germline V gene lookup returns CDR1 MNHNS and CDR2 SASEGT. CDR3 amino acids: CASSSGGAHYGYTF. The CDR3 DNA sequence: TGTGCCAGCAGTTCGGGAGGCGCCCACTATGGCTACACCTTC.

The rearrangement uses TRBV25-1 and TRBJ1-4, with 7 positions matching TRBD1. Germline V gives CDR1 MGHDK, CDR2 SYGVNS. V was pared by 6 bases and J by 1 base, with 5 bases of the junction left unmatched. The CDR3 has 15 amino acids. This chain's CDR3 is CASSDHRGTNEKLFF. The CDR3 nucleotides read TGTGCCAGCAGCGATCACAGGGGAACTAATGAAAAACTGTTTTTT.

The chain combines TRBV7-9 with TRBJ1-4, with TRBD1 matching 7 bases. The CDR3 consists of 17 residues. Germline V gene lookup returns CDR1 SEHNR and CDR2 FQNEAQ (reference sequence). The J segment lost 8 bases and the V segment lost 6 bases, leaving 18 bases of the junction unmatched. CDR3 in DNA: TGTGCCAGCAGTACGCCGACGGAGACAGGGTTCTCGGAAAAACTGTTTTTT. It yields the protein CASSTPTETGFSEKLFF.

Only one count was recorded for this clone. The chain employs TRBV2 and TRBJ1-2; D possibly corresponds to TRBD1 (5 bases). Germline V gives CDR1 SNHLY, CDR2 FYNNEI. The CDR3 totals 12 residues. The V end was cut by 6 bases, the J end by 8 bases, with 13 bases between. For the CDR3, the DNA is TGTGCCAGCAGGGCAGGGCAACTCGGCTACACCTTC. It translates to CASRAGQLGYTF.

CDR3: CASSLGLHLAGVYEQYF. CDR3 coding DNA: TGCGCCAGCAGCTTGGGTCTACACCTAGCGGGGGTATACGAGCAGTACTTC. The rearrangement uses TRBV5-1 and TRBJ2-7; 10 nucleotides align to TRBD2. Germline loops: CDR1 SGHRS, CDR2 YFSETQ. Unmatched junction bases numbered 10, after V lost 0 bases and J lost 4 bases. The CDR3 covers 17 residues. Full variable domain (rest looked up from reference TRBV5-1 and TRBJ2-7): KAGVTQTPRYLIKTRGQQVTLSCSPISGHRSVSWYQQTPGQGLQFLFEYFSETQRNKGNFPGRFSGRQFSNSRSEMNVSTLELGDSALYLCASSLGLHLAGVYEQYFGPGTRLTVT.

The chain combines TRBV6-5 with TRBJ1-4; TRBD1 matches at 10 bases. Germline V CDR1 and CDR2: MNHEY, SVGAGI. The junction had 5 bases not matched to a gene; V was cut back by 5 bases and J by 8 bases. The CDR3 totals 14 residues. The CDR3: CASSRQGAHEKLFF. CDR3 coding DNA: TGTGCCAGCAGTCGACAGGGGGCACACGAAAAACTGTTTTTT.

The chain is built from TRBV2 and TRBJ1-2; tentative D call: TRBD1 (5 bases). The germline V gene has CDR1 SNHLY and CDR2 FYNNEI. CDR3 length: 13 residues. With 10 bases removed from V and 3 bases from J, the gap between germline ends came to 15 bases. Here the CDR3 DNA reads TGTGCCATTACTTCGGGGGGTTACTATGGCTACACCTTC. It encodes CAITSGGYYGYTF.

The chain has TRBV11-3 and TRBJ2-7; the D gene is possibly TRBD1 (6 bases). CDR3 size: 13 residues. Germline-derived CDR1 and CDR2 are SGHNT and YENEEA. V was clipped by 1 base and J by 6 bases, with 10 bases between them. CDR3 DNA: TGTGCCAGCAGCTTAGGGGCAGGGGTCGAGCAGTACTTC. Translated: CASSLGAGVEQYF.

This chain joins TRBV9 and TRBJ2-3, with 9 bases identical to TRBD1. J gave up 2 bases and V 0 bases, and 10 bases lay outside the gene matches. The germline V gene encodes CDR1 SGDLS and CDR2 YYNGEE. The length of the CDR3 is 18 residues. The CDR3 nucleotides read TGTGCCAGCAGCGTAGCTATGGCGGACAGGGGTTCCACAGATACGCAGTATTTT. Its translation is CASSVAMADRGSTDTQYF. Drawing the rest from reference TRBV9 and TRBJ2-3, the complete variable domain is DSGVTQTPKHLITATGQRVTLRCSPRSGDLSVYWYQQSLDQGLQFLIQYYNGEERAKGNILERFSAQQFPDLHSELNLSSLELGDSALYFCASSVAMADRGSTDTQYFGPGTRLTVL.

CDR3 in amino acids: CASSVAGGGTNTGELFF. Written as DNA, the CDR3 is TGTGCCAGCAGCGTAGCGGGAGGGGGAACCAACACCGGGGAGCTGTTTTTT. The rearrangement joins TRBV9 to TRBJ2-2; 8 positions match TRBD2. Per the germline V gene, CDR1 is SGDLS and CDR2 is YYNGEE. The length of the CDR3 is 17 residues. Trimming cost V 0 bases and J 2 bases; bases outside gene matches: 6.

The chain recombines TRBV7-9 with TRBJ1-1; D gene uncertain. CDR1 and CDR2 from the germline V gene are SEHNR and FQNEAQ (reference sequence). This CDR3 comprises 14 residues. V was trimmed by 2 bases and J by 1 base, leaving 8 bases between them. The CDR3 loop is CASSLMAGNTEAFF. The CDR3 DNA sequence: TGTGCCAGCAGCTTAATGGCAGGGAACACTGAAGCTTTCTTT.

The rearrangement uses TRBV19 and TRBJ2-1; 8 bases agree with TRBD1. The V gene's germline CDR1 is LNHDA and CDR2 SQIVND (reference sequence). V shed 2 bases and J 9 bases; nucleotides not matched to a gene: 6. The CDR3 spans 14 residues. DNA for the CDR3: TGTGCCAGTAGTATACCCCAGGGGGCGAGTGAGCAGTTCTTC. Amino acids: CASSIPQGASEQFF.

This clone turned up a few times. The chain uses TRBV5-1 and TRBJ1-1, with TRBD1 matching over 9 bases. The germline CDR1 and CDR2 sequences are SGHRS and YFSETQ. Germline trimming cut 4 bases from V and 5 bases from J; bases unmatched to any gene: 6. This CDR3 contains 14 residues. CDR3 protein: CASSTGTGRTEAFF. In nucleotides, the CDR3 is TGCGCCAGCAGCACCGGGACAGGGCGGACTGAAGCTTTCTTT.

V and J are TRBV19 and TRBJ1-2; D might be TRBD1 (5 bases). CDR1 and CDR2 from the germline V gene are LNHDA and SQIVND (reference sequence). V lost 0 bases and J lost 6, with 11 bases in between. The CDR3 spans 14 residues. The CDR3 region has the DNA TGTGCCAGTAGTATAGATTTTTTCAGGGATGGCTACACCTTC. This encodes CASSIDFFRDGYTF.

The V call is TRBV4-2, the J call TRBJ2-5; TRBD2 aligns across 8 bases. The V and J ends lost 4 bases and 5 bases, in that order; junction bases with no gene match: 15. Germline-derived CDR1 and CDR2 are LGHNA and YNFKEQ. The CDR3 has 17 residues. For the CDR3, the DNA is TGTGCCAGCAGCCCTAGTCGGTCGGGGGGGCAATGGGAGACCCAGTACTTC. Translating it yields CASSPSRSGGQWETQYF.

The chain joins TRBV10-3 to TRBJ2-5; the D gene is possibly TRBD2 (7 bases). This CDR3 comprises 14 residues. Between the trimmed V and J ends, which lost 0 bases and 5 bases, there was a span of 10 bases. Per the germline V gene, CDR1 is ENHRY and CDR2 is SYGVKD. The CDR3 loop is CAISESGGGETQYF. The CDR3 coding sequence is TGTGCCATCAGTGAGTCAGGGGGAGGGGAGACCCAGTACTTC.

V and J are TRBV5-1 and TRBJ2-7; TRBD2 agrees at 9 bases. The CDR3 totals 14 residues. V was pared by 4 bases and J by 4 bases, with 6 bases of the junction left unmatched. Germline CDR1 and CDR2: SGHRS and YFSETQ. In DNA, the CDR3 is TGCGCCAGCAGCCCTAGCGGGGCCCTATACGAGCAGTACTTC. It codes for CASSPSGALYEQYF.

On this clone itself: The same CDR3 can be traced to other DNA sequences in this sample. The chain carries TRBV5-1 and TRBJ2-2, with a possible D match to TRBD1 (5 bases). With 2 bases removed from V and 1 base from J, the gap between germline ends came to 9 bases. Germline CDR1 SGHRS, CDR2 YFSETQ. This CDR3 contains 15 residues. CDR3 sequence: CASSLGQGNTGELFF. The CDR3 bases are TGCGCCAGCAGCTTAGGGCAGGGGAACACCGGGGAGCTGTTTTTT.

This clone has just one count. Likely a read error: the CDR3 ends without its conserved phenylalanine or tryptophan. The genes are TRBV10-3 and TRBJ2-3; the match to TRBD2 covers 11 bases. The germline V gene encodes CDR1 ENHRY and CDR2 SYGVKD. The junction had 4 bases not matched to a gene; V was cut back by 1 base and J by 4 bases. CDR3 length equals 16 residues. The CDR3 here is CAISEWLAGGADTQYL. The CDR3 coding sequence is TGTGCCATCAGTGAGTGGCTAGCGGGGGGTGCAGATACGCAGTATCTT.

The rearrangement uses TRBV7-9 and TRBJ1-2, with a tentative D call TRBD1 (5 bases). CDR1 is SEHNR and CDR2 is FQNEAQ in the germline V gene (reference sequence). The CDR3 extends over 14 amino acids. V lost 8 bases, J lost 4 bases, and 17 bases lay in between. CDR3 protein: CASGMEGRLYGYTF. The CDR3 bases are TGTGCCAGCGGCATGGAGGGGAGACTCTATGGCTACACCTTC. Complete variable domain (other parts from reference TRBV7-9 and TRBJ1-2): DTGVSQNPRHKITKRGQNVTFRCDPISEHNRLYWYRQTLGQGPEFLTYFQNEAQLEKSRLLSDRFSAERPKGSFSTLEIQRTEQGDSAMYLCASGMEGRLYGYTFGSGTRLTVV.

The chain couples TRBV7-6 to TRBJ2-2; no clear D. Germline CDR1 reads SGHVS; CDR2 reads FNYEAQ. The CDR3 has 14 amino acids. V was shortened by 1 base and J by 1 base, with 4 bases between the two germline ends. CDR3: CASSLGQNTGELFF. DNA of the CDR3: TGTGCCAGCAGCTTAGGACAGAACACCGGGGAGCTGTTTTTT.

This chain links TRBV19 with TRBJ2-7; 7 nucleotides match TRBD1. V was pared by 4 bases and J by 2 bases, with 5 bases of the junction left unmatched. Germline assignment: CDR1 LNHDA and CDR2 SQIVND (reference sequence). The CDR3 spans 14 residues. The DNA for the CDR3 is TGTGCCAGTAGTAACCAGGGACAGACCTACGAGCAGTACTTC. This sequence encodes CASSNQGQTYEQYF.